The sequence of this T cell receptor beta chain was determined in a study of T cell repertoires in cytomegalovirus infection. About the research overall: It can be stated that public TCR beta signatures indicated CMV infection as well as a matching HLA type. The study, taken as a whole, reports: Totalled public TCR beta family frequency picked out people who carried CMV plus the relevant HLA.

CDR3 length: 15 residues. Germline CDR1 SEHNR, CDR2 FQNEAQ (reference sequence). V lost 2 bases to trimming and J lost 3 bases, with 11 bases between them. This clonotype was detected many times. Antigen: not known. MiXCR, applied by TCRdb to the reads, yields one record per CDR3 protein. In the table there are about 450,000 distinct CDR3 sequences, approximately 32% of which are singletons. The rearrangement uses TRBV7-9 and TRBJ2-4; D is uncertain. Material: PBMCs. The receptor was derived from a human donor in good health (CMV status not recorded). Some clones in this sample may be carry-over from other donors' samples. DNA for the CDR3: TGTGCCAGCAGCTTAAGGCAGGAAGGCAAAAACATTCAGTACTTC. Protein sequence: CASSLRQEGKNIQYF.